Presented here are 15 T cell receptor beta chains from one specimen sequenced in a study of cytomegalovirus exposure and HLA in healthy donors. A multiplex PCR was run with 60 Vbeta primers and 13 Jbeta primers. Clones were read by immunoSEQ multiplex PCR, and TCRdb kept only the in-frame ones, dropping some. The sample has 140,000 or so clones; the top ten hold approximately 1%. The specimen sequenced was PBMCs. These receptors originate from a male donor in good health and CMV-seronegative.

The rearrangement links TRBV5-8 to TRBJ2-4; 9 nucleotides line up with TRBD1. After removal of 0 bases from V and 0 bases from J, the junction contained 1 base not matched to a gene. The CDR3 has 16 amino acids. Germline assignment: CDR1 SGHTS and CDR2 YDEGEE. DNA of the CDR3: TGTGCCAGCAGCTTGGGACAGGGGGTAGCCAAAAACATTCAGTACTTC. It translates to CASSLGQGVAKNIQYF.

The chain carries TRBV18 and TRBJ1-2, with 12 positions matching TRBD1. The CDR3 runs 17 residues. V gave up 3 bases and J gave up 4 bases; unmatched junction bases: 9. Germline CDR1 and CDR2: KGHSH and LQKENI. CDR3 nucleotide sequence: TGTGCCAGCTCACCGCCGGGACAGGGGGCATCTCTCTATGGCTACACCTTC. This gives the protein CASSPPGQGASLYGYTF.

This chain uses TRBV30 with TRBJ2-3; TRBD1 aligns across 7 bases. The CDR3 sequence is 15 residues long. The ends lost 7 bases at V and 2 bases at J; junction bases unmatched: 12. Germline V CDR1 and CDR2: GTSNPN, SVGIG (reference sequence). The CDR3 region is CAYWLVTGNTDTQYF. CDR3 nucleotides: TGTGCCTACTGGCTAGTGACAGGGAACACAGATACGCAGTATTTT.

This chain links TRBV11-2 with TRBJ2-5; D not resolved. V gave up 3 bases and J gave up 4 bases, with 3 bases separating them. The CDR3 covers 11 residues. Germline V lookup: CDR1 SGHAT, CDR2 FQNNGV. The CDR3 nucleotides are TGTGCCAGCAGCTTTAGAGAGACCCAGTACTTC. It encodes CASSFRETQYF.

This rearrangement joins TRBV6-1 to TRBJ2-3; TRBD1 aligns across 8 bases. J lost 5 bases, V lost 2 bases, and 3 bases had no gene match. The CDR3 spans 14 residues. Germline-derived CDR1 and CDR2 are MNHNS and SASEGT. This chain's CDR3 is CASSETGGEDTQYF. CDR3 sequence (DNA): TGTGCCAGCAGTGAAACAGGGGGTGAAGATACGCAGTATTTT.

V gene TRBV6-1 combines with J gene TRBJ2-3; 13 bases agree with TRBD2. Germline lookup yields CDR1 MNHNS and CDR2 SASEGT. The J segment lost 2 bases and the V segment lost 3 bases, leaving 2 bases of the junction unmatched. The CDR3 covers 16 residues. In DNA, the CDR3 is TGTGCCAGCAGTGAGACTAGCGGGGGGCCCACAGATACGCAGTATTTT. This translates into CASSETSGGPTDTQYF.

This chain links TRBV5-6 with TRBJ1-2; 7 bases map to TRBD1. J was trimmed by 6 bases and V by 1 base; bases with no gene match: 6. There are 14 residues in the CDR3. Per germline, CDR1 SGHDT and CDR2 YYEEEE. CDR3 sequence (DNA): TGTGCCAGCAGCTTGTCGGGACAGCGCCATGGCTACACCTTC. This codes for CASSLSGQRHGYTF.

This rearrangement joins TRBV5-1 to TRBJ1-1; D is uncertain. Per the germline V gene, CDR1 is SGHRS and CDR2 is YFSETQ. Trimming took off 0 bases at V and 4 bases at J, with 4 bases between the two ends. This CDR3 spans 12 amino acids. CDR3 sequence: CASSLGATEAFF. Written as DNA, the CDR3 is TGCGCCAGCAGCTTGGGAGCCACTGAAGCTTTCTTT.

The chain couples TRBV18 to TRBJ1-2, with TRBD1 identical over 7 bases. Germline loops: CDR1 KGHSH, CDR2 LQKENI. CDR3 size: 16 residues. Trimming cost V 3 bases and J 3 bases; bases outside gene matches: 10. Here the CDR3 reads CASSPMTGIDYYGYTF. Here the CDR3 DNA reads TGTGCCAGCTCACCTATGACAGGGATAGATTACTATGGCTACACCTTC.

The chain employs TRBV5-6 and TRBJ1-6, with TRBD1 matching 7 bases. This CDR3 contains 16 residues. CDR1 and CDR2 from the germline V gene are SGHDT and YYEEEE. Trimming removed 5 bases from V and 0 bases from J; junction bases left unmatched: 5. The CDR3 nucleotides read TGTGCCAGCAGACCTGGACAGGCCTCCTATAATTCACCCCTCCACTTT. It encodes CASRPGQASYNSPLHF.

The chain is built from TRBV30 and TRBJ1-4; a possible D gene is TRBD1 (6 bases). V shed 1 base and J shed 6 bases, with 9 bases lying between them. The CDR3 runs 13 residues. Per germline, CDR1 GTSNPN and CDR2 SVGIG (reference sequence). The CDR3 sequence is CAWSEDSDEKLFF. Written as DNA, the CDR3 is TGTGCCTGGAGTGAGGACAGTGATGAAAAACTGTTTTTT.

The rearrangement uses TRBV4-1 and TRBJ2-7, with 12 bases fitting TRBD1. The J segment lost 3 bases and the V segment lost 4 bases, leaving 4 bases of the junction unmatched. This CDR3 is 15 amino acids long. Germline lookup yields CDR1 MGHRA and CDR2 YSYEKL. The CDR3 region is CASSLGTGGFYEQYF. The DNA of the CDR3 is TGCGCCAGCAGCCTTGGGACAGGGGGCTTCTACGAGCAGTACTTC.

J is TRBJ2-1 and V is TRBV5-6; 15 bases are a match to TRBD2. The CDR3 length is 18 residues. From germline, CDR1 is SGHDT and CDR2 YYEEEE. V gave up 6 bases and J gave up 2 bases; unmatched junction bases: 9. Here the CDR3 reads CASTSGLAGGGPYNEQFF. The CDR3 region has the DNA TGTGCCAGCACCTCCGGACTAGCGGGAGGGGGGCCCTACAATGAGCAGTTCTTC.

The V gene is TRBV29-1, the J gene TRBJ2-1; weak D call: TRBD2 (5 bases). The CDR3 runs 13 residues. Trimming shortened V by 8 bases and J by 7 bases, and 18 bases separated the two germline ends. CDR1 and CDR2 (germline): SQVTM, ANQGSEA. The CDR3 nucleotides read TGCAGCTATTCAAGAGGTTCGGGGAATGAGCAGTTCTTC. Residues: CSYSRGSGNEQFF.

The V call is TRBV28, the J call TRBJ2-7; D unresolved. This CDR3 comprises 14 residues. The V gene lost 5 bases and the J gene lost 2 bases, with 13 bases spanning the gap. From germline, CDR1 is MDHEN and CDR2 SYDVKM. CDR3 nucleotides: TGTGCCAGCAGTCTTCTTACAGCCACCTACGAGCAGTACTTC. Protein: CASSLLTATYEQYF.